These T cell receptor beta chains were read from a single sample in a study of blood T cells in healthy people across ages. TCRdb re-called the 5' RACE reads through MiXCR, storing one row per CDR3 protein. Of some 900,000 distinct CDR3 sequences listed, about 48% are singletons. Sequencing was carried out using blood. All receptors derive from a man aged 25 to 45 in good health. Both conserved end residues are part of each CDR3. The order of the fields is CDR3 DNA, CDR3 protein, J gene, clone size, D gene, V gene. A D gene is named only where the DNA matches it firmly. Rows give clone size only sometimes, using once, few, many, or a class for an expanded clone.

TGTGCCAGCAGCCAATTACAGGGGGTGAAAGACATTCAGTACTTC	CASSQLQGVKDIQYF	TRBJ2-4	-	TRBD1	TRBV3-1
TGTGCCAGCACTGAAGAGAGGACGGGGATAGCCAAAAACATTCAGTACTTC	CASTEERTGIAKNIQYF	TRBJ2-4	-	-	TRBV6-1
TGCGCCAGCAGCTGGGGGTACCAAGAGACCCAGTACTTC	CASSWGYQETQYF	TRBJ2-5	few	-	TRBV5-1
TGTGCCAGCAGTTTGGGACAAGGAAGGACCCAGTACTTC	CASSLGQGRTQYF	TRBJ2-5	-	-	TRBV6-5
TGCAGCGTTGGGCTCGGGGGGAACAATGAGCAGTTCTTC	CSVGLGGNNEQFF	TRBJ2-1	few	TRBD2	TRBV29-1
TGTGCCAGCAGCCTAGCTTGGGGGATCCCTCTAGACTATGGCTACACCTTC	CASSLAWGIPLDYGYTF	TRBJ1-2	-	-	TRBV11-2
TGCAGTGCCAGAAGAGACAGCGGGCCCTATAATTCACCCCTCCACTTT	CSARRDSGPYNSPLHF	TRBJ1-6	few	-	TRBV20-1
TGTGCCAGCAGTTTGTGGGTACGGTTCGGGACTAGCGGGAACAATGAGCAGTTCTTC	CASSLWVRFGTSGNNEQFF	TRBJ2-1	few	TRBD2	TRBV27
TGTGCCAGCAGCTTGACAGCACAAGAGACCCAGTACTTC	CASSLTAQETQYF	TRBJ2-5	-	-	TRBV7-9
TGTGCCAGCCGTTCGAGAGACAGCCTTAACACTGAAGCTTTCTTT	CASRSRDSLNTEAFF	TRBJ1-1	-	-	TRBV7-2
TGTGCCAGCAGAGATCCAGGGGGCAAGTACGAGCAGTACTTC	CASRDPGGKYEQYF	TRBJ2-7	few	TRBD1	TRBV2
TGCAGCGTCGTTCCCGGGACAAAGACGGGCGAGCAGTACTTC	CSVVPGTKTGEQYF	TRBJ2-7	-	-	TRBV29-1
TGCAGTGCTAGAGCTAGCGGGGGGAAACTAGCCAAAAACATTCAGTACTTC	CSARASGGKLAKNIQYF	TRBJ2-4	-	TRBD2	TRBV20-1
TGTGCCAGCTCGGTCGCTTCCTATGGCTACACCTTC	CASSVASYGYTF	TRBJ1-2	-	-	TRBV12-3/TRBV12-4
TGTGCTAGTGGCGTCCTCGCGGGGGAGAGCACCGGGGAGCTGTTTTTT	CASGVLAGESTGELFF	TRBJ2-2	-	TRBD2	TRBV12-5
TGTGCCAGCAGCCACCTAACTAGCGGGGGCGAGGAGACGCAGTATTTT	CASSHLTSGGEETQYF	TRBJ2-3	-	TRBD2	TRBV4-2
TGCAGTGCTAGCGGGGGGCAGTACAATGAGCAGTTCTTC	CSASGGQYNEQFF	TRBJ2-1	-	-	TRBV20-1
TGCGCCAGCAGCTCGCGCAGGGTGGAGAGTGGAAATCAGCCCCAGCATTTT	CASSSRRVESGNQPQHF	TRBJ1-5	-	-	TRBV4-1
TGTGCCAGCAGTCCGCGTTTGGGACAGGGAGCAGATACGCAGTATTTT	CASSPRLGQGADTQYF	TRBJ2-3	few	TRBD1	TRBV6-5
TGTGCCAGCACTGTTTCGGGTTATGGGGATACGCAGTATTTT	CASTVSGYGDTQYF	TRBJ2-3	few	-	TRBV28
TGTGCCAGCAACTTTACAGGGTTCGAAGACATTCAGTACTTC	CASNFTGFEDIQYF	TRBJ2-4	-	-	TRBV21-1
TGTGCCATCACCGCAGAGACTTACTATGGCTACACCTTC	CAITAETYYGYTF	TRBJ1-2	-	-	TRBV10-3
TGTGCCATCCAGGGGGCAGTCTACGAGCAGTACTTC	CAIQGAVYEQYF	TRBJ2-7	-	TRBD1	TRBV28
TGCGCCAGCAGCCCCTCCGGGACTAGCGGCTACGAGCAGTACTTC	CASSPSGTSGYEQYF	TRBJ2-7	-	TRBD2	TRBV5-1
TGTGCCAGCAGTGAAGTGGTTGGAGCTTTCTTT	CASSEVVGAFF	TRBJ1-1	-	-	TRBV2
TGCAGTGCTAGAGGCAGGGAGGATACGCAGTATTTT	CSARGREDTQYF	TRBJ2-3	-	-	TRBV20-1
TGTGCCAGCAGACCCAGAGCCCTCTTCTACGAGCAGTACTTC	CASRPRALFYEQYF	TRBJ2-7	-	-	TRBV2
TGTGCCAGTAGTATAGTTTCGGGCGGCCGAAGCCCCAAAAACATTCAGTACTTC	CASSIVSGGRSPKNIQYF	TRBJ2-4	-	-	TRBV19
TGTGCCAGCAGCCCGGACAGGAGCTATGGCTACACCTTC	CASSPDRSYGYTF	TRBJ1-2	many	TRBD1	TRBV11-2
TGTGCCATCAGCGTCACATCGGACGAGCAGTACTTC	CAISVTSDEQYF	TRBJ2-7	-	-	TRBV10-3
TGTGCCAGCAGTTACTCGGGGACAGGGAAGTACGAGCAGTACTTC	CASSYSGTGKYEQYF	TRBJ2-7	-	TRBD1	TRBV6-5
TGCAGCGTCGGACTAGCAAGGTCCAATGAGCAGTTCTTC	CSVGLARSNEQFF	TRBJ2-1	-	TRBD2	TRBV29-1
TGTGCCATCAGTGAGTCGAATGGTGTCTCTGGGGCCAACGTCCTGACTTTC	CAISESNGVSGANVLTF	TRBJ2-6	-	-	TRBV10-3
TGTGCCAGCAGTTTGCAGGGGGCTAATCAGCCCCAGCATTTT	CASSLQGANQPQHF	TRBJ1-5	-	TRBD1	TRBV27
TGCGCCAGCAGCCAATCTGGGTTAGCGGGGGGTTCCAATGAGCAGTTCTTC	CASSQSGLAGGSNEQFF	TRBJ2-1	-	TRBD2	TRBV4-1
TGCGCCAGCAGCCAAGTCGTGGGGAGGACAGGGTCCAATTCACCCCTCCACTTT	CASSQVVGRTGSNSPLHF	TRBJ1-6	few	TRBD1	TRBV4-1
TGTGCCAGCAGCAAGGGGACTGGGGCCAACGTCCTGACTTTC	CASSKGTGANVLTF	TRBJ2-6	few	-	TRBV6-5
TGTGCCAGCTCAAAGGACAGGCTAGGGTACGAGCAGTACTTC	CASSKDRLGYEQYF	TRBJ2-7	-	TRBD1	TRBV7-2
TGTGCCAGCAGTGAGACCCGGACAGGGAGCAATGAGCAGTTCTTC	CASSETRTGSNEQFF	TRBJ2-1	few	TRBD1	TRBV2
TGCGCCAGCAGCCCGCAGGCAGGGTCTACCTACGAGCAGTACTTC	CASSPQAGSTYEQYF	TRBJ2-7	-	-	TRBV4-3
TGTGCCAGCAGCTTAACCCTGTCCCCAGATTCGGATCAGCCCCAGCATTTT	CASSLTLSPDSDQPQHF	TRBJ1-5	-	-	TRBV7-6
TGCAGCGTTGGGCACCACGAGCAGTACTTC	CSVGHHEQYF	TRBJ2-7	many	-	TRBV29-1
TGCGCCAGCAGCCCTTCCAGGGGGCAAAACTATAATTCACCCCTCCACTTT	CASSPSRGQNYNSPLHF	TRBJ1-6	-	TRBD1	TRBV5-1
TGTGCCAGCAGTTACCTCGCCATGAGACAGGGGACTGAGCAGTACTTC	CASSYLAMRQGTEQYF	TRBJ2-7	-	TRBD1	TRBV6-5
TGTGCCAGCAGCACCTCTTCCGCAGCACCCACCGGCACAGATACGCAGTATTTT	CASSTSSAAPTGTDTQYF	TRBJ2-3	-	-	TRBV9